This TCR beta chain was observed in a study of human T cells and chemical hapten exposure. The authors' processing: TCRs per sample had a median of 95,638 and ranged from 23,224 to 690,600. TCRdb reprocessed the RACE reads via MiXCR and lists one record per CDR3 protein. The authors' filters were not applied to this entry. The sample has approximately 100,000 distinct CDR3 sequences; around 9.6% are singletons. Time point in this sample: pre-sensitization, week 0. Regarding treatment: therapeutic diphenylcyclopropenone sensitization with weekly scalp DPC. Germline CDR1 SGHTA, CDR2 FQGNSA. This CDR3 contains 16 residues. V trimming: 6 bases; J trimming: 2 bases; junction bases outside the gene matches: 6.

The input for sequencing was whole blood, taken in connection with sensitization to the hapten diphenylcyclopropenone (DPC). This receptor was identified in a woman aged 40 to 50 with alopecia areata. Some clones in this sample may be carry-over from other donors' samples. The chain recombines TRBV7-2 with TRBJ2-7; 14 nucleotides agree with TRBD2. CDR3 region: CASSFGTSGGTYEQYF. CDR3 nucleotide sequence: TGTGCCAGCAGTTTCGGGACTAGCGGGGGAACCTACGAGCAGTACTTC.